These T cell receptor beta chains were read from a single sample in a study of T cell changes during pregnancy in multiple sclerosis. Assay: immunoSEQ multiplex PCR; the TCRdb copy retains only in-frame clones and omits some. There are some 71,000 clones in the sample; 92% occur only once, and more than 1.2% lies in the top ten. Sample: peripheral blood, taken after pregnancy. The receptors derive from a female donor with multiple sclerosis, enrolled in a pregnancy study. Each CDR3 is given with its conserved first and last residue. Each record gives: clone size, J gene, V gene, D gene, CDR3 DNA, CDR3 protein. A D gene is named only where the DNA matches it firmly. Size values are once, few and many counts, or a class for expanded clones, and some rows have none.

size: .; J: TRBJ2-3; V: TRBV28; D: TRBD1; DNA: TGTGCCAGCAGTTTCGCGGGACAGGGACGTACGCAGTATTTT; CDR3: CASSFAGQGRTQYF
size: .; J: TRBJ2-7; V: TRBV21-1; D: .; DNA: TGTGCCAGCAGCAAAGAACTAGCGGGGGACTCCTACGAGCAGTACTTC; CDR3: CASSKELAGDSYEQYF
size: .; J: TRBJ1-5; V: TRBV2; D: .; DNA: TGTGCCAGCAGTGGCCGTCGGGGGGGAGGTTCGGGCAATCAGCCCCAGCATTTT; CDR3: CASSGRRGGGSGNQPQHF
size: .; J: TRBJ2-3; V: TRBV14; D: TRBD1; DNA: TGTGCCAGCAGCCCACGGACAGGAAAAGGCACAGATACGCAGTATTTT; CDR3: CASSPRTGKGTDTQYF
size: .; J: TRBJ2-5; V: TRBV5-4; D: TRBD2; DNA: TGTGCCAGCAGCTTTCGACTAGCGGGAGCTCAAGAGACCCAGTACTTC; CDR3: CASSFRLAGAQETQYF
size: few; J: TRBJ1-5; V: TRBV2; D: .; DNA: TGTGCCAGCAGTGGACAGCCAGGGCCCCAGCATTTT; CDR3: CASSGQPGPQHF
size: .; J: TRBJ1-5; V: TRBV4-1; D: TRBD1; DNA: TGCGCCAGCAGCCAAAAGGAGGGGGCGTACAATCAGCCCCAGCATTTT; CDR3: CASSQKEGAYNQPQHF
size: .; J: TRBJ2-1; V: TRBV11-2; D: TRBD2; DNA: TGTGCCAGCAAAGCGGCTAGCGGGTACAATGAGCAGTTCTTC; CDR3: CASKAASGYNEQFF
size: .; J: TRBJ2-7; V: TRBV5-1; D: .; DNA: TGCGCCAGCAGCCTAGGAACAGGGTACTACGAGCAGTACTTC; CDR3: CASSLGTGYYEQYF
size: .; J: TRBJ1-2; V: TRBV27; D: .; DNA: TGTGCCAGCAGTTTATGGTACGGGAGCTATGGCTACACCTTC; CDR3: CASSLWYGSYGYTF
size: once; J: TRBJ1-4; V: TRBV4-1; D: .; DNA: TGCGCCAGCAGCCAAGAGCAGGCCCCAACTAATGAAAAACTGTTTTTT; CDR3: CASSQEQAPTNEKLFF
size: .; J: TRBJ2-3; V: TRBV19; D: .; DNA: TGTGCCAGTATACGGCGGGGAAGTAGCACAGATACGCAGTATTTT; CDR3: CASIRRGSSTDTQYF
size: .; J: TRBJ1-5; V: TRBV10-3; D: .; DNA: TGTGCCATCAGTGAGTCAACAGTTCAGCCCCAGCATTTT; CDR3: CAISESTVQPQHF
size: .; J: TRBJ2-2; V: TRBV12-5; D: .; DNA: TGTGCTAGTGGTTCAGAGTGGCGGGCCGGGGAGCTGTTTTTT; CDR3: CASGSEWRAGELFF
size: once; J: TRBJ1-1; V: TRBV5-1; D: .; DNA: TGCGCCAGCAGCGCGCGGGGGGACAACACTGAAGCTTTCTTT; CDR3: CASSARGDNTEAFF